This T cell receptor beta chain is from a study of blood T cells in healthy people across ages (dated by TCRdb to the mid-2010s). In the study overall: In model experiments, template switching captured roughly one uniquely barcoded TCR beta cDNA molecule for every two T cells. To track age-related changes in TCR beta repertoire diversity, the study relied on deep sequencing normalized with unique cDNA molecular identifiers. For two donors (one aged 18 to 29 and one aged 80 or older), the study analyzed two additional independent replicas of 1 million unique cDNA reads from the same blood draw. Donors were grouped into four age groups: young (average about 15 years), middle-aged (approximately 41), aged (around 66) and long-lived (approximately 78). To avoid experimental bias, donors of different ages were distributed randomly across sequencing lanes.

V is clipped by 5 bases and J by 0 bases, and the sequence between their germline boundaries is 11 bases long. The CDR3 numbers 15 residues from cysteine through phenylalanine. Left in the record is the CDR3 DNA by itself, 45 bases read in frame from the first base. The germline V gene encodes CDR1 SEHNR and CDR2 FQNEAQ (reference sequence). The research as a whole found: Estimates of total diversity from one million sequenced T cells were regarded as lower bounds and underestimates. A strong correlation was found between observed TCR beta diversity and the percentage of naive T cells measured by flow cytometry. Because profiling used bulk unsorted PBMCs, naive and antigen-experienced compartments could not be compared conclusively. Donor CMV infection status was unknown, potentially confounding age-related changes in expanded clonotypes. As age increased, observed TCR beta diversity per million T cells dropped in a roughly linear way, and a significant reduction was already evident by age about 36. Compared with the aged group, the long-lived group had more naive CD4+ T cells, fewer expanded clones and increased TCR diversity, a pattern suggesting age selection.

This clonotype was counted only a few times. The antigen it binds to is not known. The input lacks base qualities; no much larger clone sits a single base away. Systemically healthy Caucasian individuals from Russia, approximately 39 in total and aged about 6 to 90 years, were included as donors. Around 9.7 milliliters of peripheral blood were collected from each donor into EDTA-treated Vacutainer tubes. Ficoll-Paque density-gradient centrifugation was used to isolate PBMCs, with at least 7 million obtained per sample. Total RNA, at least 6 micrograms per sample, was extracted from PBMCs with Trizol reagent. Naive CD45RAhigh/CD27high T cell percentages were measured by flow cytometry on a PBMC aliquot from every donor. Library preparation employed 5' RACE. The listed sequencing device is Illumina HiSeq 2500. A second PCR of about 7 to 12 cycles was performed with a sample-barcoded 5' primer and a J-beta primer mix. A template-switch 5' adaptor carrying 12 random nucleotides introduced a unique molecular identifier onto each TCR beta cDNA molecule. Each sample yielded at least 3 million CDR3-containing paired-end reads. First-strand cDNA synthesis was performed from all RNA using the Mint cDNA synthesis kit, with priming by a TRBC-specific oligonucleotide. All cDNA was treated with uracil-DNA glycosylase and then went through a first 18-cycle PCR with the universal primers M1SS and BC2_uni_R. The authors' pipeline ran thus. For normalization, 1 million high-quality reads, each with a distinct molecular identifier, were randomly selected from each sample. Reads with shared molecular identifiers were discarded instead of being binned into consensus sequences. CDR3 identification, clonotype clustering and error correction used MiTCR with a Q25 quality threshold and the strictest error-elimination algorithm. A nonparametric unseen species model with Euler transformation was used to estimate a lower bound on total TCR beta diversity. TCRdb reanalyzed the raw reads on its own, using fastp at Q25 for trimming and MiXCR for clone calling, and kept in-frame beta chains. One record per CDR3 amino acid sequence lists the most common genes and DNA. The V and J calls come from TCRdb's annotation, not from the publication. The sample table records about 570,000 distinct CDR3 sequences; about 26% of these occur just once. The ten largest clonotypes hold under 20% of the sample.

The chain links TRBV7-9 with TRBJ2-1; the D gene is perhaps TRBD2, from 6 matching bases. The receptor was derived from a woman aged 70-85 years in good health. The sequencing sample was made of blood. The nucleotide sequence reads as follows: TGTGCCAGCAGCAACTGGGGGGTCTCCTACAATGAGCAGTTCTTC. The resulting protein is CASSNWGVSYNEQFF.